The rows below give T cell receptor beta chains drawn from one sample of a study of cytomegalovirus exposure and HLA in healthy donors. TCRdb's copy holds only in-frame clones and misses some; the assay was immunoSEQ multiplex PCR. The table has fewer than 200,000 clones, approximately 78% seen once. The sample was PBMCs. The receptors were sampled from a woman between 18 and 30 years old in good health and CMV-seronegative. Each CDR3 is given with its conserved first and last residue. Fields, in order: CDR3 protein, CDR3 DNA, CDR3 length, J gene, V gene, D gene, clone size. D genes are given only for firm matches. A clone size is listed for some rows: how often the clone was seen (once, few, many), or a class if it is expanded.

CDR3aa: CASSSSGGLGSNQPQHF
CDR3nt: TGTGCCAGCAGCTCCTCCGGAGGGTTAGGTAGCAATCAGCCCCAGCATTTT
len: 17
j_gene: TRBJ1-5
v_gene: TRBV7-2
d_gene: .
abundance: .

CDR3aa: CASSPRQGIYNEQFF
CDR3nt: TGTGCCAGCAGTCCACGACAGGGTATCTACAATGAGCAGTTCTTC
len: 15
j_gene: TRBJ2-1
v_gene: TRBV28
d_gene: TRBD1
abundance: .

CDR3aa: CASSITSGSNEQFF
CDR3nt: TGTGCCAGTAGTATTACTAGCGGGAGTAATGAGCAGTTCTTC
len: 14
j_gene: TRBJ2-1
v_gene: TRBV19
d_gene: TRBD2
abundance: few

CDR3aa: CASSIAHGELFF
CDR3nt: TGTGCCAGTAGTATAGCCCACGGGGAGCTGTTTTTT
len: 12
j_gene: TRBJ2-2
v_gene: TRBV19
d_gene: .
abundance: .

CDR3aa: CASNDGPGAYSNQPQHF
CDR3nt: TGTGCCAGCAATGATGGCCCGGGAGCCTATAGCAATCAGCCCCAGCATTTT
len: 17
j_gene: TRBJ1-5
v_gene: TRBV2
d_gene: .
abundance: .

CDR3aa: CASSTQQGISGNTIYF
CDR3nt: TGTGCCAGCAGCACACAACAGGGGATCTCTGGAAACACCATATATTTT
len: 16
j_gene: TRBJ1-3
v_gene: TRBV9
d_gene: TRBD1
abundance: .

CDR3aa: CASSASLRDIFSGANVLTF
CDR3nt: TGTGCCAGCAGCGCGAGTCTCCGGGACATTTTTAGCGGGGCCAACGTCCTGACTTTC
len: 19
j_gene: TRBJ2-6
v_gene: TRBV7-9
d_gene: .
abundance: .

CDR3aa: CASSISAGAYNEQFF
CDR3nt: TGTGCCAGTAGTATATCAGCGGGAGCCTACAATGAGCAGTTCTTC
len: 15
j_gene: TRBJ2-1
v_gene: TRBV19
d_gene: TRBD2
abundance: .

CDR3aa: CASSARHAMNTEAFF
CDR3nt: TGTGCCAGCAGCGCCCGACACGCCATGAACACTGAAGCTTTCTTT
len: 15
j_gene: TRBJ1-1
v_gene: TRBV11-2
d_gene: .
abundance: .

CDR3aa: CASRSQGLVPDTQYF
CDR3nt: TGTGCCAGCAGGAGCCAGGGCCTTGTGCCAGATACGCAGTATTTT
len: 15
j_gene: TRBJ2-3
v_gene: TRBV6-5
d_gene: .
abundance: few

CDR3aa: CASSLGDWVRSEQFF
CDR3nt: TGTGCCAGCAGCTTGGGGGACTGGGTTCGCAGTGAGCAGTTCTTC
len: 15
j_gene: TRBJ2-1
v_gene: TRBV5-6
d_gene: .
abundance: .